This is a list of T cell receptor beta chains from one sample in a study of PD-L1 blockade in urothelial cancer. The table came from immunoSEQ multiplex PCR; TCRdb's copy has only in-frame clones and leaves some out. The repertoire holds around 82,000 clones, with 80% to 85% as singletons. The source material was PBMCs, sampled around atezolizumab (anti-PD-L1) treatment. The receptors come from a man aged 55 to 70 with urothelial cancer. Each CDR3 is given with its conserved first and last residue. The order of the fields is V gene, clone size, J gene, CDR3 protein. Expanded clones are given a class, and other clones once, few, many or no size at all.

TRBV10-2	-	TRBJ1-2	CASSESSGVRFYGYTF
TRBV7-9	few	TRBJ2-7	CASRRTAGASYEQYF
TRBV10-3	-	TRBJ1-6	CAISRQVGDSPLHF
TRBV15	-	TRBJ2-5	CATSEGGGQETQYF
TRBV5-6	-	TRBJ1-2	CASLPPRRQGLYGYTF
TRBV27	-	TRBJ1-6	CASRVEWTGGSPLHF
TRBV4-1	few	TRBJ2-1	CASSQVASQFF
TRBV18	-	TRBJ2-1	CASSPRQGGDNEQFF
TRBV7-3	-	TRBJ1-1	CASSQQGNTEAFF
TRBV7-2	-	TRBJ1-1	CASSLEAGTEAFF
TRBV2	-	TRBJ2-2	CASSGYRPTGELFF
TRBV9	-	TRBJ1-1	CASSAGTDQRNTEAFF
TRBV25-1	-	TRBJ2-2	CASTISETSGRPGELFF
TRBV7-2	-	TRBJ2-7	CASSSIAGEHEQYF
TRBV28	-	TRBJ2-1	CASSSPQGLARNEQFF
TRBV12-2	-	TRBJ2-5	CASRLRRVRVETQYF